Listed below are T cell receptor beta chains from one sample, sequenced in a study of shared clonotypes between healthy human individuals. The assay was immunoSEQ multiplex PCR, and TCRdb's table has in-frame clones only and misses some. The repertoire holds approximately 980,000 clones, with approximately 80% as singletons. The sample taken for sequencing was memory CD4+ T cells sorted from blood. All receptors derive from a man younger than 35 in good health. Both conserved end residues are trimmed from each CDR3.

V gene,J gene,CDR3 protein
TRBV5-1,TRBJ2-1,ASSLSSLGSSYNEQF
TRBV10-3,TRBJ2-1,AISESVRAHEQF
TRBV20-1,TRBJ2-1,SARVQF
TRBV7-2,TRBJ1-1,ASSGTAQNTEAF
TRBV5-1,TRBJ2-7,ASSLEPGQGYEQY
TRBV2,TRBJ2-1,ASSVLAGLNNEQF
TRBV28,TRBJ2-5,ASRSAGGGETQY
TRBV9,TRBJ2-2,ASSVQGNTGELF
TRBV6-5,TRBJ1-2,ASSPRAERYGYT
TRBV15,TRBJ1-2,ATSRDRGHYT
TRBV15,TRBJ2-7,ATSAQTDRSEQY
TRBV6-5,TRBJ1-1,ASSYSNAQRAAF
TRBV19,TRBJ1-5,ASSIAAYSNQPQH
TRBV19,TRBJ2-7,ASSQTGVYEQY
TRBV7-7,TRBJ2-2,ASSLEGARELF
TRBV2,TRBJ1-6,ASSEMAGYNSPLH
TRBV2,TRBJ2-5,ASSELTHQETQY
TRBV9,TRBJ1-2,ASSAGQGAEYGYT
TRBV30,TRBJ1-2,AWSPRSNYGYT
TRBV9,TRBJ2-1,ASSATWDTAYNEQF
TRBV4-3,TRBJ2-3,ASSQVTQADTQY
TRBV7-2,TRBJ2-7,ASSVASSGGNEQY